The clone carrying this T cell receptor (beta chain) has a handful of counts. Its antigen is not known. This sample was included in a study of T cell repertoires in cytomegalovirus infection. Overall study: Based on public TCR beta signatures, there were indications of CMV infection and of a matching HLA type. General study results and limits: The ex vivo response showed dominance by HLA-C-restricted CMV-specific TCR beta clonotypes. Pooled public TCR beta family frequency picked out CMV carriers with the relevant HLA.

Unmatched junction bases numbered 6, after V lost 2 bases and J lost 6 bases. CDR1 and CDR2 from the germline V gene are SGHDT and YYEEEE. This CDR3 contains 14 residues. TCRdb passed the reads through MiXCR, listing each CDR3 protein once. This repertoire shows roughly 120,000 distinct CDR3 sequences, approximately 30% found once; its top ten account for roughly three fifths. This chain joins TRBV5-6 and TRBJ2-7; TRBD1 matches at 9 bases. This TCR derives from a human donor in good health (CMV status not recorded). Some clones in this sample may be carry-over from other donors' samples. Sequencing was performed on CD8+ T cells from cultured PBMCs, taken from culture after CMV antigen stimulation. CDR3 nucleotides: TGTGCCAGCAGCTTAGCGGGGACAGGGATCGAGCAGTACTTC. It encodes CASSLAGTGIEQYF.